The 5 T cell receptor beta chains given below trace back to one sample, sequenced in a study of T cells in Graves' hyperthyroidism and ophthalmopathy (dated by TCRdb to between 2018 and 2020). Receptor libraries were prepared by multiplex PCR. Data came from an Illumina HiSeq 2000. The TCR beta CDR3 regions were amplified from the RNA transcripts. A first-round RT-PCR of the TCR CDR3 used the HTBI primer set with the Qiagen OneStep RT-PCR kit. The public reads were run again by TCRdb, first through fastp at Q25 and then through MiXCR, and only productive beta chains were kept. Identical CDR3 protein sequences are pooled into one entry, listed with their most common genes and DNA. The sample yields around 620,000 distinct CDR3 sequences; about 43% were counted once. The ten most abundant clones make up under 20% of the sample. Sample: peripheral blood or thyroid tissue (not recorded which). Receptors were obtained from an adult woman with Graves' disease, either hyperthyroidism or ophthalmopathy (not recorded which).

In the case of this clonotype: Compared with germline, one end of the junction differs, possibly owing to a read error. The V gene is TRBV5-1, the J gene TRBJ2-2; 10 bases fit TRBD1. This CDR3 is 14 amino acids long. Looked up from germline, CDR1 is SGHRS and CDR2 is YFSETQ. Written as DNA, the CDR3 is TGCGCCAGCGGCGGGACAGGGGACACTGGGGAGCTGTTTTTT. Amino acids: CASGGTGDTGELFF.

The genes are TRBV6-6 and TRBJ1-2, with D possibly TRBD1 on 6 matching bases. This CDR3 contains 15 residues. Germline CDR1 is MNHNY and CDR2 is SVGAGI (reference sequence). V lost 5 bases, J lost 6 bases, and 19 bases lay in between. CDR3 sequence: CASSERQDDVNGYTF. Here the CDR3 DNA reads TGTGCCAGCAGTGAACGACAGGATGATGTTAATGGCTACACCTTC.

This clonotype has ten or more counts. The chain combines TRBV6-6 with TRBJ1-3; no clear D. The germline gives CDR1 MNHNY, CDR2 SVGAGI (reference sequence). Between the trimmed V and J ends, which lost 4 bases and 3 bases, there was a span of 10 bases. There are 14 residues in the CDR3. The CDR3 protein is CASSFPDGGNTIYF. The CDR3 nucleotides are TGTGCCAGCAGTTTCCCGGACGGTGGAAACACCATATATTTT.

V is TRBV29-1 and J is TRBJ1-1; 9 bases line up with TRBD1. Germline loops: CDR1 SQVTM, CDR2 ANQGSEA. Trimming cost V 7 bases and J 5 bases; bases outside gene matches: 5. The CDR3 is 12 residues long. In DNA form, the CDR3 reads TGCAGCGCGAAAGGGACAGGGACTGAAGCTTTCTTT. Protein: CSAKGTGTEAFF.

This chain uses TRBV6-6 with TRBJ1-1; D is ambiguous. Germline V gives CDR1 MNHNY, CDR2 SVGAGI (reference sequence). The V end lost 6 bases, the J end lost 0 bases, and 8 bases lay between the germline ends. The CDR3 sequence is 13 residues long. The CDR3 sequence is CASSNVMNTEAFF. CDR3 coding DNA: TGTGCCAGCAGCAACGTCATGAACACTGAAGCTTTCTTT.